The 15 T cell receptor beta chains listed next were all sequenced from one sample in a study of sequential checkpoint blockade in melanoma. Clones were sequenced by immunoSEQ multiplex PCR, and TCRdb holds only the in-frame ones, with some missing. This table holds about 840 clones, around 25% found once. Specified treatment: randomized to nivolumab then ipilimumab (arm A) or the reverse (arm B). Sample: tumor tissue (inferred from file names), taken from a patient given nivolumab and ipilimumab in sequence. The receptors were gathered from a human donor with melanoma.

This clone was seen a handful of times. This rearrangement joins TRBV6-8 to TRBJ2-1, with TRBD2 as a possible D gene (5 bases). The V end was cut by 5 bases, the J end by 11 bases, with 13 bases between. Germline assignment: CDR1 MNHGY and CDR2 SAAAGT. The CDR3 is 12 residues long. In nucleotides, the CDR3 is TGTGCCAGCAGTGACCCGGGAAATCAGCAGTTCTTC. This encodes CASSDPGNQQFF.

This clone is judged large. The chain employs TRBV11-3 and TRBJ2-2; D tentatively reads TRBD1 or TRBD2 (5 bases each). V dropped 5 bases and J dropped 6 bases, with 16 bases sitting between them. The CDR3 runs to 15 residues. Germline CDR1 is SGHNT and CDR2 is YENEEA. CDR3 in amino acids: CASSAGTPMAGELFF. CDR3 coding DNA: TGTGCCAGCAGCGCCGGGACCCCCATGGCCGGGGAGCTGTTTTTT.

The chain is built from TRBV9 and TRBJ2-1; 9 bases align to TRBD1. V shed 0 bases, J shed 10 bases, and the junction held 5 bases outside the gene matches. CDR3 size: 14 residues. In germline, CDR1 is SGDLS, CDR2 YYNGEE. This CDR3 is CASSVGTGAWEQFF. CDR3 in DNA: TGTGCCAGCAGCGTAGGGACAGGGGCATGGGAGCAGTTCTTC. Full variable domain (remainder filled in from reference TRBV9 and TRBJ2-1): DSGVTQTPKHLITATGQRVTLRCSPRSGDLSVYWYQQSLDQGLQFLIQYYNGEERAKGNILERFSAQQFPDLHSELNLSSLELGDSALYFCASSVGTGAWEQFFGPGTRLTVL.

By sample share, this clone is large (0.1 to 1%). The V call is TRBV7-6, the J call TRBJ1-1; the match to TRBD1 covers 7 bases. V was pared by 0 bases and J by 6 bases, with 4 bases of the junction left unmatched. This CDR3 has 14 residues. Germline V lookup: CDR1 SGHVS, CDR2 FNYEAQ. The CDR3 spells CASSLAQGSPEAFF. The CDR3 nucleotides are TGTGCCAGCAGCTTAGCACAGGGGAGTCCTGAAGCTTTCTTT. The full variable domain, its missing parts supplied by reference TRBV7-6 and TRBJ1-1, is GAGVSQSPRYKVTKRGQDVALRCDPISGHVSLYWYRQALGQGPEFLTYFNYEAQQDKSGLPNDRFSAERPEGSISTLTIQRTEQRDSAMYRCASSLAQGSPEAFFGQGTRLTVV.

This clone has more than one count but fewer than ten. The chain has TRBV12-5 and TRBJ1-5, with no clear D. The CDR3 extends over 14 amino acids. Germline V gene lookup returns CDR1 LGHNT and CDR2 FRNRAP. The CDR3 DNA reads TGTGCCACCCCCGGAGGGTGTAGCAATCAGCCCCAGCATTTT. It is translated as CATPGGCSNQPQHF.

The table lists this clone with a few counts. The CDR3 DNA sequence: TGTGCCAGCTCACCTCCGACAGAGAGCTATGGCTACACCTTC. This encodes CASSPPTESYGYTF. The gene calls are TRBV18 and TRBJ1-2, with D maybe TRBD1 (5 bases). Germline loops: CDR1 KGHSH, CDR2 LQKENI. This CDR3 comprises 14 residues. Trimming took off 3 bases at V and 4 bases at J, with 12 bases between the two ends.

This clone is categorized as large. The chain's CDR3 is CASSVNPGTGGREQYF. Here the CDR3 DNA reads TGTGCCAGCAGCGTAAACCCCGGGACAGGGGGTCGTGAGCAGTACTTC. The chain combines TRBV9 with TRBJ2-7; 11 bases match TRBD1. There are 16 residues in the CDR3. Germline-derived CDR1 and CDR2 are SGDLS and YYNGEE. The trim removed 1 base at V and 7 bases at J, leaving 10 bases unmatched.

V gene TRBV6-8 combines with J gene TRBJ2-5; D call uncertain. The V end was cut by 5 bases, the J end by 3 bases, with 7 bases between. The CDR3 contains 12 residues. Germline assignment: CDR1 MNHGY and CDR2 SAAAGT. This CDR3 reads CASSPSEETQYF. CDR3 nucleotides: TGTGCCAGCAGTCCGAGTGAAGAGACCCAGTACTTC.

The V call is TRBV9, the J call TRBJ2-7; D unclear. CDR1 is SGDLS and CDR2 is YYNGEE in the germline V gene. Trimming shortened V by 0 bases and J by 1 base, and 14 bases separated the two germline ends. The CDR3 runs 16 residues. The CDR3 loop reads CASSVAPRSPSYEQYF. For the CDR3, the DNA is TGTGCCAGCAGCGTAGCTCCCAGAAGCCCTTCCTACGAGCAGTACTTC.

With respect to this clone: The same CDR3 can be traced to other DNA sequences in this sample. This rearrangement joins TRBV30 to TRBJ1-1; no clear D gene. Germline values: CDR1 GTSNPN, CDR2 SVGIG (reference sequence). Between the trimmed V and J ends, which lost 3 bases and 2 bases, there was a span of 4 bases. The CDR3 is made up of 11 amino acids. The CDR3, as DNA: TGTGCCTGGAGCAGAAACACTGAAGCTTTCTTT. It specifies CAWSRNTEAFF.

This clone is labeled large (0.1 to 1%). This rearrangement joins TRBV11-3 to TRBJ1-1, with no clear D. V lost 4 bases and J lost 5, with 14 bases in between. Germline CDR1 reads SGHNT; CDR2 reads YENEEA. The CDR3 sequence is 14 residues long. Written as DNA, the CDR3 is TGTGCCAGCAGCTCCCTCGGAGGCAGGACTGAAGCTTTCTTT. Residues: CASSSLGGRTEAFF.

The chain has TRBV19 and TRBJ2-1; no definite D call. The length of the CDR3 is 13 residues. The V and J ends lost 5 bases and 5 bases respectively, with 10 bases between them. CDR1 LNHDA and CDR2 SQIVND come from the germline V gene (reference sequence). CDR3 DNA: TGTGCCAGTAGTTTAACTAAAAACAATGAGCAGTTCTTC. Residues: CASSLTKNNEQFF.

The DNA for the CDR3 is TGCAGCGTCCATCGACAGGGGGACTATGGCTACACCTTC. Amino acids: CSVHRQGDYGYTF. V is TRBV29-1 and J is TRBJ1-2; 9 nucleotides align to TRBD1. The J segment lost 3 bases and the V segment lost 6 bases, leaving 5 bases of the junction unmatched. The CDR3 spans 13 residues. Germline CDR1 SQVTM, CDR2 ANQGSEA.

Judged by abundance, this clone is medium-sized. The chain couples TRBV6-8 to TRBJ1-2; no clear D. Germline CDR1 reads MNHGY; CDR2 reads SAAAGT. The V and J ends lost 2 bases and 5 bases respectively, with 21 bases between them. This CDR3 is 17 amino acids long. CDR3 residues: CASSYIFSFSRKYGYTF. CDR3 DNA: TGTGCCAGCAGTTACATATTTTCGTTTAGTCGGAAGTATGGCTACACCTTC.

The chain recombines TRBV18 with TRBJ2-5; D call uncertain. CDR3 length: 13 residues. V was shortened by 3 bases and J by 5 bases, with 10 bases between the two germline ends. Per germline, CDR1 KGHSH and CDR2 LQKENI. CDR3 DNA sequence: TGTGCCAGCTCACCGTTCCCCAGGGAGACCCAGTACTTC. It specifies CASSPFPRETQYF.